Below, 11 T cell receptor beta chains from the same sample are listed, as sequenced in a study of blood T cell repertoires in COVID-19. Profiled with immunoSEQ multiplex PCR; TCRdb holds only in-frame clones, not every one. This sample has 84,000 or so clones, with approximately 86% found just once. The material sequenced was peripheral blood. The receptors stem from a man aged 70 or older with acute or convalescent COVID-19.

This chain joins TRBV24-1 and TRBJ2-1, with unresolved D. CDR1 is KGHDR, CDR2 SFDVKD, per germline. Trimming took 3 bases from V and 1 from J, leaving 9 bases between them. The CDR3 extends over 15 amino acids. As DNA, the CDR3 is TGTGCCACCAGTGATCCCGACTGGTCCTACAATGAGCAGTTCTTC. Translating it yields CATSDPDWSYNEQFF.

The chain employs TRBV10-3 and TRBJ2-7, with a weak D call TRBD1 (5 bases). Trimming stripped 2 bases from V and 6 bases from J, with 17 bases between. CDR1 and CDR2 (germline): ENHRY, SYGVKD. This CDR3 has 15 residues. CDR3 coding DNA: TGTGCCATCAGTGAGGTTCCAGGGCTGGGGTCCGAGCAGTACTTC. Encoded protein: CAISEVPGLGSEQYF.

This clone was seen once. The rearrangement uses TRBV11-3 and TRBJ2-3; D perhaps matches TRBD1 (6 bases). The germline V and J ends were trimmed by 4 bases and 1 base, with 12 bases remaining between them. Germline V gives CDR1 SGHNT, CDR2 YENEEA. The CDR3 length is 15 residues. The CDR3 DNA sequence: TGTGCCAGCAGCTCCCGACAGGACCGCACAGATACGCAGTATTTT. This encodes CASSSRQDRTDTQYF.

The CDR3 spells CASRKDSYDEQYF. Written as DNA, the CDR3 is TGTGCCAGCAGGAAGGACAGTTACGACGAGCAGTACTTC. The chain combines TRBV28 with TRBJ2-7, with a possible D match to TRBD1 (6 bases). Germline V gives CDR1 MDHEN, CDR2 SYDVKM. The CDR3 contains 13 residues. V was clipped by 6 bases and J by 5 bases, with 14 bases between them.

DNA for the CDR3: TGTGCCAGCAGTGACCCGTTTTTTGGCCATGGCTACACCTTC. It yields the protein CASSDPFFGHGYTF. V is TRBV6-1 and J is TRBJ1-2; no clear D gene. The CDR3 consists of 14 residues. CDR1 is MNHNS, CDR2 SASEGT, per germline. The V gene lost 3 bases and the J gene lost 6 bases, with 14 bases spanning the gap.

The chain carries TRBV28 and TRBJ2-2; a weak D match, TRBD1 (6 bases). Per the germline V gene, CDR1 is MDHEN and CDR2 is SYDVKM. V was trimmed by 5 bases and J by 4 bases, leaving 20 bases between them. This CDR3 comprises 17 residues. CDR3 sequence (DNA): TGTGCCAGCAGTAGCCTGAGAACAGGGCAGGCCACCGGGGAGCTGTTTTTT. Its translation: CASSSLRTGQATGELFF.

This clone was detected only once. The CDR3 DNA sequence: TGCGCCAGCAGTTTTTTTACCGGGACAGGTATTTACAATGAGCAGTTCTTC. Its translation: CASSFFTGTGIYNEQFF. The J gene is TRBJ2-1, the V gene TRBV5-1; 8 bases are shared with TRBD1. Germline V gene lookup returns CDR1 SGHRS and CDR2 YFSETQ. V lost 5 bases and J lost 4; bases outside the gene matches: 14. The CDR3 sequence is 17 residues long.

The chain uses TRBV19 and TRBJ2-1; the match to TRBD2 covers 8 bases. The V gene end was trimmed by 6 bases and the J gene end by 5 bases; junction bases not matched to a gene: 9. Germline CDR1 LNHDA, CDR2 SQIVND (reference sequence). The CDR3 runs 15 residues. The CDR3 nucleotides are TGTGCCAGTAGAGATACGGGACTAGGGAACAATGAGCAGTTCTTC. Translation: CASRDTGLGNNEQFF. Using reference TRBV19 and TRBJ2-1 for the parts outside the CDR3, the full variable domain is DGGITQSPKYLFRKEGQNVTLSCEQNLNHDAMYWYRQDPGQGLRLIYYSQIVNDFQKGDIAEGYSVSREKKESFPLTVTSAQKNPTAFYLCASRDTGLGNNEQFFGPGTRLTVL.

This chain links TRBV18 with TRBJ2-3, with D possibly matching TRBD1 (6 bases). CDR1 and CDR2 from the germline V gene are KGHSH and LQKENI. The CDR3 length is 12 residues. Between the trimmed V and J ends, which lost 3 bases and 5 bases, there was a span of 6 bases. CDR3 sequence reads: CASSPTGDTQYF. Here the CDR3 DNA reads TGTGCCAGCTCACCGACAGGAGATACGCAGTATTTT.

The J gene is TRBJ2-3, the V gene TRBV18; TRBD1 aligns across 8 bases. The CDR3 length is 15 residues. Germline CDR1 and CDR2: KGHSH and LQKENI. J gave up 2 bases and V 3 bases, and 4 bases lay outside the gene matches. The DNA for the CDR3 is TGTGCCAGCTCACCGCGGGACAGGATCACAGATACGCAGTATTTT. Translation: CASSPRDRITDTQYF.

The DNA for the CDR3 is TGTGCCAGCAGTTCCCCCGCGGGGACAGGGTTTAAGTTGAACACTGAAGCTTTCTTT. Translating it yields CASSSPAGTGFKLNTEAFF. The V call is TRBV28, the J call TRBJ1-1; 9 bases line up with TRBD1. This CDR3 is built from 19 residues. V shed 4 bases, J shed 0 bases, and the junction held 15 bases outside the gene matches. CDR1 MDHEN and CDR2 SYDVKM come from the germline V gene.